This T cell receptor beta chain was observed in a study of blood T cell repertoires in COVID-19 (dated by TCRdb to the early 2020s). About the full investigation: Collaborator samples came from the United States, Italy and Spain and covered acute and convalescent phases of COVID-19. The prospective study material was composed of cDNA or gDNA derived from T cells, B-cell-depleted T cells, or PBMCs. Deeply sampled blood TCRbeta repertoires from subjects exposed to, actively infected with, or recovered from COVID-19 were included in the dataset. A freely available public database, intended as a resource for researchers studying the immune response to SARS-CoV-2, is where the repertoires were released. The samples were drawn from two sources: the first 160 participants of the ongoing ImmuneRACE study, and 950 to 1,500 subjects contributed by 6 global collaborators. A de-identified subject ID, COVID-19 status, age in years and sex were almost always included in the sample metadata. Where available, HLA class I and class II types were obtained from metadata supplied by the sample provider rather than from assay-based typing. Points the paper makes about the study in general: Clinical and demographic metadata were provided uncurated, with the amount varying by source and participant.

The collaborating institutions used their own protocols to collect whole blood in K2EDTA tubes. For TCRbeta analysis, collaborators shipped samples in one of three forms: frozen whole blood, isolated PBMCs, or DNA extracted from either of those sample types. About this clone: The specificity of this receptor is unknown. No much larger clone is present one base from it, and per-base qualities are unavailable.

The immunoSEQ Assay, a bias-controlled multiplex PCR, was used to amplify TCRbeta CDR3 regions from genomic DNA. In the source study's methods: The number of nucleated cells in each sample was estimated by amplification of reference gene primers within the assay. To quantify the absolute abundance of each unique TCRbeta CDR3 rearrangement, sequence reads were collapsed and filtered. For each sample, productive Simpson clonality was calculated by taking the square root of Simpson's diversity index across productive rearrangements. Sourced from immuneACCESS, this table was stored by TCRdb with only in-frame sequences that have V and J called. A share of the clones is absent; for the studies checked, an unresolved V gene accounts for under half, and the remainder has no known explanation. V, J and clone size are those of that table, while D and trimming were read from the DNA. The sample yields around 42,000 clones; 88% were counted once. The ten largest clones represent 3.7% of the sample.

V lost 6 bases and J lost 5 bases, and the count of bases not matched to a germline gene is 8. Reading from cysteine to phenylalanine, the CDR3 counts 15 amino acids. CDR3 DNA is the only sequence kept; it has 45 bases, read in frame from the first base. CDR1 and CDR2 are drawn from the germline V gene: MDHEN, SYDVKM. The origin of this receptor is a human donor in a cohort sampled during active COVID-19. The sequence is built from TRBV28 and TRBJ2-1, and 9 bases in between align with TRBD1. Sequenced input: peripheral blood. This receptor carries the CDR3 CASSLTGGNHNEQFF. The nucleotide sequence is TGTGCCAGCAGCCTGACAGGGGGGAACCACAATGAGCAGTTCTTC.